These 13 T cell receptor beta chains were all obtained from the same sample, sequenced in a study of human T cells and chemical hapten exposure. The authors extracted total RNA from unfractionated whole blood. TCRdb re-analysed the 5' RACE reads in MiXCR, keeping a single row per CDR3 protein. This table holds roughly 120,000 distinct CDR3 sequences, approximately 20% found once. The receptors derive from a human donor in good health.

This clonotype was detected only a few times. The V call is TRBV7-2, the J call TRBJ2-7, with 8 bases matching TRBD2. The CDR3 totals 16 residues. Germline assignment: CDR1 SGHTA and CDR2 FQGNSA. The V and J ends lost 1 base and 2 bases, in that order; junction bases with no gene match: 7. This CDR3 reads CASSLGPAGGTYEQYF. In nucleotides, the CDR3 is TGTGCCAGCAGCTTAGGGCCCGCGGGAGGTACCTACGAGCAGTACTTC. The full variable domain, in which reference TRBV7-2 and TRBJ2-7 provide the parts outside the CDR3, is GAGVSQSPSNKVTEKGKDVELRCDPISGHTALYWYRQSLGQGLEFLIYFQGNSAPDKSGLPSDRFSAERTGGSVSTLTIQRTQQEDSAVYLCASSLGPAGGTYEQYFGPGTRLTVT.

This clonotype has only one observation. The J gene is TRBJ1-1, the V gene TRBV10-3; D uncertain. V dropped 8 bases and J dropped 0 bases, with 7 bases sitting between them. The CDR3 is 12 residues long. Germline V gene lookup returns CDR1 ENHRY and CDR2 SYGVKD. In DNA form, the CDR3 reads TGTGCCATCCGGGCCTTGAACACTGAAGCTTTCTTT. It specifies CAIRALNTEAFF.

This clonotype was picked up a small number of times. The chain has TRBV6-5 and TRBJ2-1; 10 nucleotides agree with TRBD2. CDR1 is MNHEY and CDR2 is SVGAGI in the germline V gene. The junction had 10 bases not matched to a gene; V was cut back by 2 bases and J by 9 bases. This CDR3 is built from 16 residues. CDR3 amino acids: CASSYVGTSAGREQFF. CDR3 coding DNA: TGTGCCAGCAGTTACGTCGGGACTAGCGCGGGCCGTGAGCAGTTCTTC.

The chain recombines TRBV4-1 with TRBJ1-2; a possible D gene is TRBD1 (6 bases). This CDR3 has 16 residues. Deletions cut 0 bases from V and 2 bases from J, with 13 bases between. CDR1 is MGHRA, CDR2 YSYEKL, per germline. This CDR3 is CASSQDRYRANYGYTF. The CDR3, as DNA: TGCGCCAGCAGCCAAGATAGGTACAGGGCCAACTATGGCTACACCTTC.

The chain couples TRBV5-8 to TRBJ1-3, with D perhaps TRBD1 (6 bases). The germline V gene has CDR1 SGHTS and CDR2 YDEGEE. This CDR3 has 15 amino acids. Trimming took 0 bases from V and 4 from J, leaving 11 bases between them. DNA of the CDR3: TGTGCCAGCAGCTTGGACAGGGTTTACGGAAACACCATATATTTT. This sequence encodes CASSLDRVYGNTIYF.

The V gene is TRBV6-1, the J gene TRBJ1-2; 8 bases fit TRBD1. This CDR3 is built from 16 residues. CDR1 and CDR2 (germline): MNHNS, SASEGT. With 0 bases clipped from V and 0 bases from J, the junction kept 3 bases outside the gene matches. CDR3 in DNA: TGTGCCAGCAGTGAAGCTCCGACAGGGGCTAACTATGGCTACACCTTC. It encodes CASSEAPTGANYGYTF.

CDR3 amino acids: CASSGGVYYEQYF. DNA of the CDR3: TGTGCCAGCAGTGGGGGGGTTTACTACGAGCAGTACTTC. The chain links TRBV25-1 to TRBJ2-7, with a tentative D call TRBD2 (6 bases). The CDR3 contains 13 residues. The V gene lost 4 bases and the J gene lost 3 bases, with 10 bases spanning the gap. Germline V lookup: CDR1 MGHDK, CDR2 SYGVNS.

This clonotype was counted between two and nine times. The rearrangement joins TRBV9 to TRBJ2-3; D remains ambiguous. This CDR3 is built from 12 residues. V was shortened by 4 bases and J by 3 bases, with 6 bases between the two germline ends. Germline lookup yields CDR1 SGDLS and CDR2 YYNGEE. The DNA for the CDR3 is TGTGCCAGCAGCACGCGGACAGATACGCAGTATTTT. This sequence encodes CASSTRTDTQYF.

This clonotype was recorded a few times. This sequence joins TRBV7-6 and TRBJ2-2; D is undetermined. Deletions cut 4 bases from V and 5 bases from J, with 5 bases between. The CDR3 extends over 12 amino acids. Germline CDR1 SGHVS, CDR2 FNYEAQ. The CDR3 here is CASSSLTGELFF. CDR3 DNA: TGTGCCAGCAGCTCACTAACCGGGGAGCTGTTTTTT.

This clonotype was detected a few times. The V gene is TRBV7-9, the J gene TRBJ2-3, with 8 bases fitting TRBD2. The length of the CDR3 is 16 residues. With 5 bases clipped from V and 1 base from J, the junction kept 8 bases outside the gene matches. CDR1 and CDR2 (germline): SEHNR, FQNEAQ (reference sequence). CDR3 nucleotide sequence: TGTGCCAGCAGCCAATCGTTAGCGGGACGCACAGATACGCAGTATTTT. Its translation is CASSQSLAGRTDTQYF.

This clonotype was counted only a few times. This chain uses TRBV20-1 with TRBJ1-1, with D possibly being TRBD1 (5 bases). The length of the CDR3 is 14 residues. Germline V gene sequence: CDR1 DFQATT, CDR2 SNEGSKA (reference sequence). This CDR3 is CSPMGRTGGTEAFF. The CDR3 DNA reads as TGCAGCCCTATGGGTAGAACAGGAGGCACTGAAGCTTTCTTT.

This chain joins TRBV7-3 and TRBJ2-5; maybe TRBD2 (5 bases). Per germline, CDR1 SGHTA and CDR2 FQGTGA. Trimming took 3 bases from V and 4 from J, leaving 9 bases between them. The CDR3 spans 13 residues. CDR3 DNA sequence: TGTGCCAGCAGCTTCCCGGGGTCAGAGACCCAGTACTTC. It translates to CASSFPGSETQYF.

This clonotype has ten or more counts. The chain carries TRBV7-3 and TRBJ1-1, with D hard to call. Germline CDR1 is SGHTA and CDR2 is FQGTGA. Trimming took 1 base from V and 1 from J, leaving 7 bases between them. The CDR3 spans 14 residues. Here the CDR3 reads CASSLSVGNTEAFF. CDR3 sequence (DNA): TGTGCCAGCAGCTTAAGTGTGGGGAACACTGAAGCTTTCTTT.